This T cell receptor beta chain stems from a study of T cell repertoires in cytomegalovirus infection. Study context: Well-studied HLA-B-restricted epitopes and recently identified HLA-C-restricted epitopes of CMV were both used in the study. It was the public TCR beta signatures that indicated both CMV infection and matching HLA type.

Concerning this clonotype: Its antigen is unidentified.

The CDR3 extends over 13 amino acids. V was cut by 1 base and J by 6 bases, with 6 bases left in between. The germline V gene has CDR1 SGHVT and CDR2 SQSDAQ. TCRdb reanalysed the reads using MiXCR and keeps one entry per CDR3 protein. The top ten hold 15% to 20% of the sample, which has 680,000 or so distinct CDR3 sequences, around 30% seen once. Findings and caveats of the study: Individuals carrying CMV plus the relevant HLA were identified by cumulative frequency of public TCR beta families. Dominant in the ex vivo response were TCR beta clonotypes restricted by HLA-C and specific for CMV.

The chain has TRBV7-4 and TRBJ2-2; no firm D call. The input for sequencing was cultured PBMCs, taken from culture after CMV antigen stimulation. The receptor's source is a human donor in good health (CMV status not recorded). Some clones in this sample may be carry-over from other donors' samples. CDR3 loop: CASSLDSAGELFF. Here the CDR3 DNA reads TGTGCCAGCAGCTTAGATTCTGCCGGGGAGCTGTTTTTT.